The clone carrying this T cell receptor beta chain was picked up a small number of times. As yet, its antigen is unknown. This sample is drawn from a study of vaccination and CD4 T cells after COVID-19. At the level of the study: Sampling post-COVID took place a median roughly 93 days after diagnosis (range 35 to 161). Cells were stimulated with overlapping spike peptide pools from SARS-CoV-2, HCoV-NL63, HCoV-OC43 and HCoV-229E.

Treatment indicated: roughly 11-day PBMC culture with coronavirus spike peptide pools or control peptides (ViraFEST assay). During the years 2011-2018, before the COVID-19 pandemic, the unexposed donor's CD4+ T cells were collected. The authors cultured more than 1.5 million PBMCs per well with about 10 IU/ml IL-2 and about 9.9 ug/ml peptide pools. Where cells permitted, unexposed-donor CD4+ T cells were probed with SARS-CoV-2 S/N and four cold-coronavirus spikes. The V end lost 8 bases, the J end lost 3 bases, and 14 bases lay between the germline ends. This CDR3 comprises 15 residues. Germline V CDR1 and CDR2: MNHNS, SASEGT. Sequencing of DNA taken from cultured CD4+ T cells relied on the Oncomine TCR Beta short-read assay. In this case, cultured CD4+ T cells provided the extracted genomic DNA. TCRdb re-derived calls from the PCR reads in MiXCR, one entry per CDR3 protein. The sample holds more than 10,000 distinct CDR3 sequences; about a third are singletons and the top ten take about 15%.

Material for sequencing was CD4+ T cells from blood, cultured in vitro. The V and J genes are TRBV6-1 and TRBJ2-6, with D tentatively TRBD2 (6 bases). This clonotype was obtained from a human donor in good health. The CDR3 nucleotides are TGTGCCAGCGCGGAGGGAGGAGGTGGGGCCAACGTCCTGACTTTC. Protein: CASAEGGGGANVLTF.